A selection of T cell receptor beta chains follows, all from one sample in a study of identical twins. From the 5' RACE reads, TCRdb called clonotypes with MiXCR, one entry per CDR3 protein. The sample yields around 1.7 million distinct CDR3 sequences, 25% to 35% seen once. The specimen was cord blood. Receptors were obtained from a newborn girl in good health. Both conserved end residues are part of each CDR3. The D gene is left open where the match is weak. Some rows have no size entry. The others give once, few or many, or a class for an expanded clone.

v_gene: TRBV7-9
abundance: .
d_gene: TRBD2
j_gene: TRBJ2-7
CDR3nt: TGTGCCAGCAGCTTAACATGGACTAGCGGAGGAGAGACCCGGTACTTC
CDR3aa: CASSLTWTSGGETRYF

v_gene: TRBV20-1
abundance: .
d_gene: .
j_gene: TRBJ1-4
CDR3nt: TGCAGTGCTAGAGGGTCTACGCTTAATGAAAAACTGTTTTTT
CDR3aa: CSARGSTLNEKLFF

v_gene: TRBV4-2
abundance: .
d_gene: TRBD1
j_gene: TRBJ1-4
CDR3nt: TGTGCCAGCAGCCAAGGGACAGGGTTTGAAAAACTGTTTTTT
CDR3aa: CASSQGTGFEKLFF

v_gene: TRBV28
abundance: few
d_gene: TRBD2
j_gene: TRBJ2-1
CDR3nt: TGTGCCAGTCTCCTTAGCGGGAGCATGGGGAATGAGCAGTTCTTC
CDR3aa: CASLLSGSMGNEQFF

v_gene: TRBV28
abundance: .
d_gene: TRBD1
j_gene: TRBJ2-3
CDR3nt: TGTGCCAGCAGCCCTGACAGGGGGCTGTCAGATACGCAGTATTTT
CDR3aa: CASSPDRGLSDTQYF

v_gene: TRBV20-1
abundance: .
d_gene: TRBD1
j_gene: TRBJ2-5
CDR3nt: TGCATTGCTGAACAGGGGGCGCGAAAGACCCAGTACTTC
CDR3aa: CIAEQGARKTQYF

v_gene: TRBV6-1
abundance: .
d_gene: .
j_gene: TRBJ1-1
CDR3nt: TGTGCCAGCTCTTACAGTGAAGCTTTCTTT
CDR3aa: CASSYSEAFF

v_gene: TRBV5-1
abundance: .
d_gene: .
j_gene: TRBJ2-2
CDR3nt: TGCGCCAGCAGCTTGTTGACGTCCGGGGAGCTGTTTTTT
CDR3aa: CASSLLTSGELFF

v_gene: TRBV25-1
abundance: .
d_gene: TRBD1
j_gene: TRBJ1-5
CDR3nt: TGTGCCAGCAGGGATACAGGGGGAGGACAGCCCCAGCATTTT
CDR3aa: CASRDTGGGQPQHF

v_gene: TRBV12-3/TRBV12-4
abundance: .
d_gene: .
j_gene: TRBJ1-5
CDR3nt: TGTGCCAGCAGTCTACGGGCCGCCGTGGGCAATCAGCCCCAGCATTTT
CDR3aa: CASSLRAAVGNQPQHF

v_gene: TRBV11-2
abundance: .
d_gene: TRBD2
j_gene: TRBJ2-1
CDR3nt: TGTGCCAGCAGCTTAGAGGTAGGGCTAGCGGGGGCCAGCTCCTACAATGAGCAGTTCTTC
CDR3aa: CASSLEVGLAGASSYNEQFF

v_gene: TRBV12-3/TRBV12-4
abundance: .
d_gene: TRBD2
j_gene: TRBJ2-5
CDR3nt: TGTGCCAGCAGTTTCACTAGCGGGATGGGAGAGCAGTACTTC
CDR3aa: CASSFTSGMGEQYF

v_gene: TRBV7-2
abundance: .
d_gene: TRBD2
j_gene: TRBJ2-1
CDR3nt: TGTGCCAGCAGCTTACTAGCGGGAGTGCCCCCCTACAATGAGCAGTTCTTC
CDR3aa: CASSLLAGVPPYNEQFF

v_gene: TRBV20-1
abundance: few
d_gene: TRBD2
j_gene: TRBJ2-3
CDR3nt: TGCAGTCTCAACCCTAGCGGACGCACAGATACGCAGTATTTT
CDR3aa: CSLNPSGRTDTQYF

v_gene: TRBV28
abundance: .
d_gene: TRBD1
j_gene: TRBJ1-2
CDR3nt: TGTGCCAGCAGTTTATCCGGGACAGGGGGCTTTGGCTACACCTTC
CDR3aa: CASSLSGTGGFGYTF

v_gene: TRBV9
abundance: .
d_gene: .
j_gene: TRBJ2-7
CDR3nt: TGTGCCAGCAGCCCGGGGTTAGGTCTCTCCGAGCAGTACTTC
CDR3aa: CASSPGLGLSEQYF

v_gene: TRBV4-1
abundance: few
d_gene: .
j_gene: TRBJ2-7
CDR3nt: TGCGCCAGCAGCCTTCACCCCGGGACCAAGGGCTACGAGCAGTACTTC
CDR3aa: CASSLHPGTKGYEQYF

v_gene: TRBV20-1
abundance: few
d_gene: TRBD2
j_gene: TRBJ2-1
CDR3nt: TGCAGTGCTAGAGCTAGCGGGGGGGCCAATGAGCAGTTCTTC
CDR3aa: CSARASGGANEQFF

v_gene: TRBV20-1
abundance: .
d_gene: .
j_gene: TRBJ2-7
CDR3nt: TGCAGTGCTCAGGTCGGCTCGATCGGGGACGACGAGCAGTACTTC
CDR3aa: CSAQVGSIGDDEQYF

v_gene: TRBV7-8
abundance: many
d_gene: TRBD2
j_gene: TRBJ2-1
CDR3nt: TGTGCCAGCAGCCAGACTAGCGGGAGGTACAATGAGCAGTTCTTC
CDR3aa: CASSQTSGRYNEQFF

v_gene: TRBV4-1
abundance: .
d_gene: TRBD2
j_gene: TRBJ2-3
CDR3nt: TGCGCCAGCAGCCAGACCGGGAGGGAAGATACGCAGTATTTT
CDR3aa: CASSQTGREDTQYF

v_gene: TRBV20-1
abundance: few
d_gene: TRBD1
j_gene: TRBJ1-1
CDR3nt: TGCAGTGCTCCGGGACAGGGCCTGAACACTGAAGCTTTCTTT
CDR3aa: CSAPGQGLNTEAFF

v_gene: TRBV5-1
abundance: .
d_gene: TRBD2
j_gene: TRBJ2-5
CDR3nt: TGCGCCAGCAGCTTGCCTAGCGGGGGACGGGAGACCCAGTACTTC
CDR3aa: CASSLPSGGRETQYF

v_gene: TRBV5-1
abundance: few
d_gene: TRBD1
j_gene: TRBJ1-2
CDR3nt: TGCGCCAGCAGCTTCGCAGGGGGCTATGGCCACACCTTC
CDR3aa: CASSFAGGYGHTF

v_gene: TRBV18
abundance: .
d_gene: .
j_gene: TRBJ2-3
CDR3nt: TGTGCCAGCTCACCCAAGCAAGGAGGACGAGATACGCAGTATTTT
CDR3aa: CASSPKQGGRDTQYF

v_gene: TRBV28
abundance: few
d_gene: .
j_gene: TRBJ2-6
CDR3nt: TGTGCCAGCAGTCGGACTTTCTCTGGGGCCAACGTCCTGACTTTC
CDR3aa: CASSRTFSGANVLTF

v_gene: TRBV11-2
abundance: .
d_gene: TRBD1
j_gene: TRBJ1-1
CDR3nt: TGTGCCAGCAGCAGTACAGGAGGGACAGGGGTGAACACTGAAGCTTTCTTT
CDR3aa: CASSSTGGTGVNTEAFF

v_gene: TRBV5-1
abundance: .
d_gene: TRBD1
j_gene: TRBJ1-1
CDR3nt: TGCGCCAGCAGCCCCCATTACAGGGGAGACACTGAAGCTTTCTTT
CDR3aa: CASSPHYRGDTEAFF

v_gene: TRBV20-1
abundance: .
d_gene: .
j_gene: TRBJ2-6
CDR3nt: TGCAGTGCTAGAGACAGGGAATCTGGGGCCAACGTCCTGACTTTC
CDR3aa: CSARDRESGANVLTF

v_gene: TRBV14
abundance: few
d_gene: .
j_gene: TRBJ1-1
CDR3nt: TGTGCCAGCAGCCAAGTGCAGGGAATTACTGAAGCTTTCTTT
CDR3aa: CASSQVQGITEAFF

v_gene: TRBV6-5
abundance: .
d_gene: TRBD1
j_gene: TRBJ2-7
CDR3nt: TGTGCCAGCACCCCGACAGGGGTCTACTACGAGCAGTACTTC
CDR3aa: CASTPTGVYYEQYF

v_gene: TRBV12-3/TRBV12-4
abundance: many
d_gene: .
j_gene: TRBJ2-2
CDR3nt: TGTGCCAGCAGCCTTACTACGAACACCGGGGAGCTGTTTTTT
CDR3aa: CASSLTTNTGELFF

v_gene: TRBV25-1
abundance: many
d_gene: TRBD2
j_gene: TRBJ2-7
CDR3nt: TGTGCCAGCAGTGGTACTTCCTACTTTAGCGGGGCCTCCTACGAGCAGTACTTC
CDR3aa: CASSGTSYFSGASYEQYF

v_gene: TRBV27
abundance: .
d_gene: TRBD2
j_gene: TRBJ2-3
CDR3nt: TGTGCCAGCAGTTTAAATAGCGGGAGCCCAGATACGCAGTATTTT
CDR3aa: CASSLNSGSPDTQYF

v_gene: TRBV21-1
abundance: once
d_gene: .
j_gene: TRBJ1-2
CDR3nt: TGTGCCAGCAGCAAAGATCGGCGGACAGAACCTTATGGCTACACCTTC
CDR3aa: CASSKDRRTEPYGYTF

v_gene: TRBV24-1
abundance: .
d_gene: TRBD2
j_gene: TRBJ2-3
CDR3nt: TGTGCCACCAGTGACGGAGGGGCTAGCGGGAACACAGATACGCAGTATTTT
CDR3aa: CATSDGGASGNTDTQYF

v_gene: TRBV24-1
abundance: few
d_gene: .
j_gene: TRBJ1-1
CDR3nt: TGTGCCACCAGGGAGGTCAGGACTGAAGCTTTCTTT
CDR3aa: CATREVRTEAFF

v_gene: TRBV7-9
abundance: .
d_gene: .
j_gene: TRBJ2-7
CDR3nt: TGTGCCAGCAGCTACAGGGACTACCCCCTAAATGAGCAGTACTTC
CDR3aa: CASSYRDYPLNEQYF

v_gene: TRBV10-3
abundance: .
d_gene: TRBD1
j_gene: TRBJ1-6
CDR3nt: TGTGCCATCAACGGACAGGGGTCGGCACCCCTCCACTTT
CDR3aa: CAINGQGSAPLHF

v_gene: TRBV20-1
abundance: few
d_gene: .
j_gene: TRBJ1-1
CDR3nt: TGCAGTGCTAGAGAGGGCAGTTTGAACACTGAAGCTTTCTTT
CDR3aa: CSAREGSLNTEAFF

v_gene: TRBV27
abundance: few
d_gene: .
j_gene: TRBJ2-3
CDR3nt: TGTGCCAGCAGACTACCGGGACTGGAGACGCGCACAGATACGCAGTATTTT
CDR3aa: CASRLPGLETRTDTQYF